The T cell receptor beta chain under discussion was sequenced for a study of neurological immune-mediated disorders. MiXCR, applied by TCRdb to the 5' RACE reads, yields one record per CDR3 protein. The sample carries about 46,000 distinct CDR3 sequences, approximately 3% recorded once. Study outcomes and limitations: Phylogenetic grouping assigned the repertoires of 18 of 34 multiple sclerosis patients to a single cluster of related CDR3 sequences. This cluster may be a repertoire-level signature.

Germline trimming cut 4 bases from V and 1 base from J; bases unmatched to any gene: 2. Germline loops: CDR1 SQVTM, CDR2 ANQGSEA. The CDR3 totals 14 residues. This clonotype was recorded many times. The antigen is undetermined. What was sequenced was PBMCs. The origin of this receptor is a woman aged 50 to 60 with multiple sclerosis. The chain is built from TRBV29-1 and TRBJ2-7; TRBD2 aligns across 12 bases. CDR3 coding DNA: TGCAGCGTTGCCGGGACTAGCGGGTCCTACGAGCAGTACTTC. Translated, it gives CSVAGTSGSYEQYF.